This TCR beta chain was recovered during a study of beta chain features in type 1 diabetes. Since all of the isolated RNA was reverse transcribed, expressed TCRB transcripts were what got sequenced. Generated by immunoSEQ multiplex PCR, the TCRdb table keeps only in-frame clones and is missing some. The sample lists hundreds of thousands of clones; around 15% were seen once. In germline, CDR1 is SGHAT, CDR2 FQNNGV. There are 14 residues in the CDR3. This clone appeared a few times. One junction end disagrees with the germline gene, perhaps due to a read error. This chain joins TRBV11-2 and TRBJ2-1, with 16 nucleotides matching TRBD2. The clonotype was recovered from a man aged 30 to 45 in good health. The sample comprised central memory CD4+ T cells from blood. The CDR3 DNA follows: TGTGCCAGCAGCTTAAGGTCCGGGACTAGCGGGAGGGTCTTC. As protein: CASSLRSGTSGRVF.